One and the same sample provided the 8 T cell receptor beta chains below, sequenced in a study of T-cell memory formation after mild COVID-19. TCRdb used MiXCR to reprocess the 5' RACE reads, holding one entry per CDR3 protein. The sample contains roughly 43,000 distinct CDR3 sequences, less than 9.5% of which appear only once. The sample comprised PBMCs or a T cell subset sorted from them (not recorded which). Receptors originate from an adult woman who had mild COVID-19 (a few samples of this study predate the infection). Cell type and time point are not known.

The CDR3 reads CASSSAGYEQYF. CDR3 in DNA: TGTGCCAGCAGCTCTGCAGGGTACGAGCAGTACTTC. The V and J genes are TRBV28 and TRBJ2-7, with a possible D match to TRBD1 (5 bases). V lost 6 bases and J lost 4, with 10 bases in between. The CDR3 runs 12 residues. CDR1 is MDHEN, CDR2 SYDVKM, per germline.

This clonotype was seen more than once but under ten times. The genes are TRBV7-2 and TRBJ2-3, with 10 bases fitting TRBD2. This CDR3 is built from 15 residues. J lost 6 bases, V lost 2 bases, and 5 bases had no gene match. Per the germline V gene, CDR1 is SGHTA and CDR2 is FQGNSA. CDR3 nucleotides: TGTGCCAGCAGCTTACAACTAGCGGGGACCGATACGCAGTATTTT. Translation gives CASSLQLAGTDTQYF.

The rearrangement joins TRBV12-3 or TRBV12-4 to TRBJ2-7, with D unclear. Trimming stripped 3 bases from V and 0 bases from J, with 6 bases between. CDR3 size: 13 residues. The CDR3 region is CASSFPSSYEQYF. CDR3 nucleotide sequence: TGTGCCAGCAGTTTTCCGAGCTCCTACGAGCAGTACTTC.

The chain couples TRBV9 to TRBJ1-3; D not resolved. The CDR3 has 17 residues. V lost 3 bases, J lost 0 bases, and 16 bases lay in between. Per germline, CDR1 SGDLS and CDR2 YYNGEE. For the CDR3, the DNA is TGTGCCAGCAGCGCGCATGCGGGGTCCTCCTCTGGAAACACCATATATTTT. It is translated as CASSAHAGSSSGNTIYF.

This clonotype has just a few counts. The J gene is TRBJ2-1, the V gene TRBV27; 8 bases fit TRBD1. The CDR3 has 15 amino acids. V gave up 3 bases and J gave up 4 bases; unmatched junction bases: 5. The germline V gene has CDR1 MNHEY and CDR2 SMNVEV (reference sequence). Here the CDR3 DNA reads TGTGCCAGCAGTTTCTGGGACAGGAGTTACAATGAGCAGTTCTTC. The encoded protein is CASSFWDRSYNEQFF.

This clonotype appeared many times. The chain joins TRBV20-1 to TRBJ2-1; D unclear. V lost 5 bases, J lost 5 bases, and 19 bases lay in between. Germline-derived CDR1 and CDR2 are DFQATT and SNEGSKA (reference sequence). CDR3 length equals 15 residues. The CDR3 sequence is CSAPTEPTKNNEQFF. The CDR3 DNA sequence: TGCAGTGCTCCTACGGAGCCCACGAAAAACAATGAGCAGTTCTTC.

The chain joins TRBV2 to TRBJ2-1, with 8 bases that match TRBD2. CDR1 is SNHLY and CDR2 is FYNNEI in the germline V gene. The CDR3 is made up of 13 amino acids. V lost 3 bases and J lost 5; bases outside the gene matches: 0. CDR3 residues: CASSETSDNEQFF. CDR3 bases: TGTGCCAGCAGTGAGACTAGCGACAATGAGCAGTTCTTC.

This clonotype has at least ten counts. The V and J genes are TRBV7-2 and TRBJ2-3, with TRBD2 as a possible D gene (5 bases). With 2 bases removed from V and 0 bases from J, the gap between germline ends came to 12 bases. Germline lookup yields CDR1 SGHTA and CDR2 FQGNSA. CDR3 size: 16 residues. DNA for the CDR3: TGTGCCAGCAGCTTACGAGCGGCAAAAAGCACAGATACGCAGTATTTT. Translation: CASSLRAAKSTDTQYF.